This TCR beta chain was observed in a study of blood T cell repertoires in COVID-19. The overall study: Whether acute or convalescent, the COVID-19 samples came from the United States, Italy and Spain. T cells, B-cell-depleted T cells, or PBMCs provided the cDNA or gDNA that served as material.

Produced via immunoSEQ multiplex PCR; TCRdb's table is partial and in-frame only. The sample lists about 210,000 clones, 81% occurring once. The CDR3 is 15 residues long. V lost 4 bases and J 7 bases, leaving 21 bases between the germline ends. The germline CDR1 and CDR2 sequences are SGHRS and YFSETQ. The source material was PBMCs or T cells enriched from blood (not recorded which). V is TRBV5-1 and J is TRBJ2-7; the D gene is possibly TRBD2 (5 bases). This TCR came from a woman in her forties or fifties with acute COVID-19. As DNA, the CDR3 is TGCGCCAGCAGCCCGGGCCTCGACGGGGTCGAGGAGCAGTACTTC. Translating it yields CASSPGLDGVEEQYF.